This T cell receptor (beta chain) was obtained from a study of beta chain features in type 1 diabetes. The study, taken as a whole, reports: The VDJ junctions of type 1 diabetes patients carried fewer insertions and more deletions. Whether HLA type influences TCRB rearrangement remained unresolved here. Relative to healthy donors, patients appeared to have naive, central memory and Treg TCRB repertoires that were more similar.

The CDR3 extends over 16 amino acids. Germline values: CDR1 SGHTA, CDR2 FQGTGA. Deletions cut 2 bases from V and 0 bases from J, with 13 bases between. This clone was found a few times. Its antigen is not known. The isolated RNA, all of it, was reverse transcribed, so expressed TCRB transcripts were what got sequenced. Libraries were prepared by immunoSEQ multiplex PCR; TCRdb keeps only in-frame clonotypes and omits some of them. Of 310,000 or so clones listed, 6.5% to 10% are singletons. The chain has TRBV7-3 and TRBJ1-1; a weak D match, TRBD1 (5 bases). The sequencing input was central memory CD4+ T cells from blood. The TCR originated in a woman under 30 in good health. For the CDR3, the DNA is TGTGCCAGCAGCTTATGGGGCCGGGGCATGAACACTGAAGCTTTCTTT. It specifies CASSLWGRGMNTEAFF.